This T cell receptor (beta chain) emerged from a study of Ad26.COV2.S vaccination and SARS-CoV-2 variants. Assay used: immunoSEQ multiplex PCR; TCRdb lists only in-frame clones, some missing. This table has 350,000 to 500,000 clones, about 90% appearing once. Study-wide points: Compared with placebo recipients, vaccine recipients had higher spike-specific TCR breadth.

For this clone: The antigen remains unidentified.

This CDR3 comprises 17 residues. Germline V lookup: CDR1 SGHVS, CDR2 FNYEAQ. Unmatched junction bases numbered 8, after V lost 4 bases and J lost 1 base. The treatment is: over 15 received Ad26.COV2.S at low or high dose, single or two shots; 5 received placebo; per-sample allocation not given. Material that was analyzed had been drawn on day 63 after the first vaccine or placebo injection. Based in Boston, the donor was an adult of 18-55 years. The shot given was an Ad26 vector that makes Wuhan-strain SARS-CoV-2 spike. The sample consisted of peripheral blood, taken in a trial of Ad26.COV2.S vaccine versus placebo. This sequence joins TRBV7-6 and TRBJ2-7; 12 bases are shared with TRBD2. The sequence was collected from a person between 18 and 59 years old who received the Ad26.COV2.S COVID-19 vaccine or a placebo. CDR3 protein: CASSSRLAGARSYEQYF. The CDR3 nucleotides are TGTGCCAGCAGCTCCAGACTAGCGGGAGCCCGGTCCTACGAGCAGTACTTC.